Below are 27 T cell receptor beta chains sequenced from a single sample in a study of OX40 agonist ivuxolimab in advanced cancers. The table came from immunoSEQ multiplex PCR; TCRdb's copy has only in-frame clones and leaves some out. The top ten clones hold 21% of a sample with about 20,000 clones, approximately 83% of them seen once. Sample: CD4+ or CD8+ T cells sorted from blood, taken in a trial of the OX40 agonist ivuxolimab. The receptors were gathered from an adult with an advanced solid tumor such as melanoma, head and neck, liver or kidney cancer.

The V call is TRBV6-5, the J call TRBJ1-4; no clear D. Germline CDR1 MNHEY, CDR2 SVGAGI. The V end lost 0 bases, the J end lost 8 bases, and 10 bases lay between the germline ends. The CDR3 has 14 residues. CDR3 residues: CASSYSSIGEKLFF. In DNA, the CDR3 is TGTGCCAGCAGTTACTCCTCAATTGGGGAAAAACTGTTTTTT.

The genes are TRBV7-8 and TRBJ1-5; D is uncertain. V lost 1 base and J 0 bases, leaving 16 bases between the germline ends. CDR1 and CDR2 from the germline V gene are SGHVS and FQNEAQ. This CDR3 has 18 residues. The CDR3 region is CASSLDGSVAYSNQPQHF. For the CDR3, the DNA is TGTGCCAGCAGCTTAGACGGCAGTGTGGCATATAGCAATCAGCCCCAGCATTTT.

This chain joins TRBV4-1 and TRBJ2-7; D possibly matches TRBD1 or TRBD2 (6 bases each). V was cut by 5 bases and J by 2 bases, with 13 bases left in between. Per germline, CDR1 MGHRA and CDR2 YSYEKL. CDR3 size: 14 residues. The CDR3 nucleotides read TGCGCCAGCAGCGTAGGGGGGTCTGCCTACGAGCAGTACTTC. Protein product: CASSVGGSAYEQYF.

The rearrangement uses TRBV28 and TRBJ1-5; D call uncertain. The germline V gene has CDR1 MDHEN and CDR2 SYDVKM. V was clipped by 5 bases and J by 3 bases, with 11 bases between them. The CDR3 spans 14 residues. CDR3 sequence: CASSPWAPNQPQHF. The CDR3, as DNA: TGTGCCAGCAGTCCATGGGCCCCCAATCAGCCCCAGCATTTT.

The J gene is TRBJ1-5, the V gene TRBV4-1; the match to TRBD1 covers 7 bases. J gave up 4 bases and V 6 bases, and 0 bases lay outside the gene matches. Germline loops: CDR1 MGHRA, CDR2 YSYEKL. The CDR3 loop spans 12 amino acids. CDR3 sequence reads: CASRTGNQPQHF. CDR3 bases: TGCGCCAGCAGGACAGGGAATCAGCCCCAGCATTTT.

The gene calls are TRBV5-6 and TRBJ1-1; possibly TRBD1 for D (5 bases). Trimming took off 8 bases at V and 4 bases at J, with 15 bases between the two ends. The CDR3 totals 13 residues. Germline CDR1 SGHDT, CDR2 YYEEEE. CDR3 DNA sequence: TGTGCCAGTTCACAAGGGGATCTCACTGAAGCTTTCTTT. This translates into CASSQGDLTEAFF.

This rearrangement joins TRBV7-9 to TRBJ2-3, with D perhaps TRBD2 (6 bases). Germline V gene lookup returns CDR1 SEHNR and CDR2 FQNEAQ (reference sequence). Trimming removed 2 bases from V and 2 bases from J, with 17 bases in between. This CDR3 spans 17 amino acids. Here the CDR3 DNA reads TGTGCCAGCAGCTTACCCGCCGGGGGACTTGACACAGATACGCAGTATTTT. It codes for CASSLPAGGLDTDTQYF.

The CDR3 here is CASSQEGAYEQYF. In DNA, the CDR3 is TGCGCCAGCAGCCAAGAGGGGGCCTACGAGCAGTACTTC. V gene TRBV4-1 combines with J gene TRBJ2-7; D could derive from TRBD1 or TRBD2 (5 bases each). From germline, CDR1 is MGHRA and CDR2 YSYEKL. V was cut by 0 bases and J by 2 bases, with 5 bases left in between. The CDR3 runs to 13 residues.

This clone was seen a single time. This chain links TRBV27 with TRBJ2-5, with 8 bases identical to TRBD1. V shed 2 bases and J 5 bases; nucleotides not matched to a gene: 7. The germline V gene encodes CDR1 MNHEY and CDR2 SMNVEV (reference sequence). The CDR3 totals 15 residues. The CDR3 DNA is TGTGCCAGCAGTTTACGGGCAGGGGGCTGGGAGACCCAGTACTTC. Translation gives CASSLRAGGWETQYF.

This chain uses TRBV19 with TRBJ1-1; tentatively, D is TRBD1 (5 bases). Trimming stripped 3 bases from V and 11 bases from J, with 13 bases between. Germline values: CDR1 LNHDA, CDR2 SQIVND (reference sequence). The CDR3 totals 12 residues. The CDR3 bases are TGTGCCAGTAGTATCAACCAGGGACTGGCTTTCTTT. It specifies CASSINQGLAFF.

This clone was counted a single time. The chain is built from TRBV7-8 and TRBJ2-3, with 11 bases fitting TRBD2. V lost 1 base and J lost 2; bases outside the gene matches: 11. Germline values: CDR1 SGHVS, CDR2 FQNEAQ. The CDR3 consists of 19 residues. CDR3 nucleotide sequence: TGTGCCAGCAGCTTAGTGGGTAGCGGGGGGGAATTCATCACAGATACGCAGTATTTT. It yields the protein CASSLVGSGGEFITDTQYF. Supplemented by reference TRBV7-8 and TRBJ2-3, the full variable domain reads GAGVSQSPRYKVAKRGQDVALRCDPISGHVSLFWYQQALGQGPEFLTYFQNEAQLDKSGLPSDRFFAERPEGSVSTLKIQRTQQEDSAVYLCASSLVGSGGEFITDTQYFGPGTRLTVL.

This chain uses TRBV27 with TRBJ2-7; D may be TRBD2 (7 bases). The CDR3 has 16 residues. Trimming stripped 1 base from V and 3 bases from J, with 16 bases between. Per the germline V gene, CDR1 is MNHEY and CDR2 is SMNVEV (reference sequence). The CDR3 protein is CASSLYRGARNYEQYF. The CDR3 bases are TGTGCCAGCAGTTTATATCGGGGGGCGCGAAACTACGAGCAGTACTTC.

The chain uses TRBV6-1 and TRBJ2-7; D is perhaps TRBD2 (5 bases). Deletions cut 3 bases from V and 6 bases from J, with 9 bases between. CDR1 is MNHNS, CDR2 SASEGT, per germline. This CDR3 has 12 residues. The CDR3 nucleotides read TGTGCCAGCAGTGATCGCGGGCGCGAGCAGTACTTC. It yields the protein CASSDRGREQYF.

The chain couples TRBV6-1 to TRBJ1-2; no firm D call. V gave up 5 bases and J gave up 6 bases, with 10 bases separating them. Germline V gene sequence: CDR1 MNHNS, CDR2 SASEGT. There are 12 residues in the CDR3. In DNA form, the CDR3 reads TGTGCCAGCAGTCATCCAAATAATGGCTACACCTTC. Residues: CASSHPNNGYTF.

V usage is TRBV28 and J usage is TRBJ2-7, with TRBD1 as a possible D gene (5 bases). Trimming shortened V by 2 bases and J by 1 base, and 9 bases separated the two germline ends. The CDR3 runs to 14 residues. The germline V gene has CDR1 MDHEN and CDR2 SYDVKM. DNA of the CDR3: TGTGCCAGCAGTTTAGTGGCAGGGTCCTACGAGCAGTACTTC. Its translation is CASSLVAGSYEQYF.

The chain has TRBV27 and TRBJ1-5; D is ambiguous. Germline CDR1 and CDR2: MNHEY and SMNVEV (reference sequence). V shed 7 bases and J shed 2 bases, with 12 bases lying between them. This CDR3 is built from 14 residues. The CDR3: CASTPSARNQPQHF. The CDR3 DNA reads TGTGCCAGCACCCCCTCGGCGCGCAATCAGCCCCAGCATTTT.

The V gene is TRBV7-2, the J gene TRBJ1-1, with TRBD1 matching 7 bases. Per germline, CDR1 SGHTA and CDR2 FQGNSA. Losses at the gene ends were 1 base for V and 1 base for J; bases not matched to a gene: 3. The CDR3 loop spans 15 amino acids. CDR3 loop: CASSLGGQWNTEAFF. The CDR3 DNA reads TGTGCCAGCAGCTTAGGGGGACAGTGGAACACTGAAGCTTTCTTT.

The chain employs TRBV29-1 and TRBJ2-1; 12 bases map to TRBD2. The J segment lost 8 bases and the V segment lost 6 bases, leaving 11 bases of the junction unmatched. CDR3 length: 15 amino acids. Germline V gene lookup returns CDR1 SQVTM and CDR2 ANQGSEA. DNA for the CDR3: TGCAGCGTAGCGTACCTAGCGGGGGGGCCGGATGAGCAGTTCTTC. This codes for CSVAYLAGGPDEQFF.

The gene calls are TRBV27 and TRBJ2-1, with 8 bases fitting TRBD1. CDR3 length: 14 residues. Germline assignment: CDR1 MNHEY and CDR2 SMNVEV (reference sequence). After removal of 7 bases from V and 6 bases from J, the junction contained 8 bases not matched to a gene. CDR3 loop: CASIRTGLVNEQFF. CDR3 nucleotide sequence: TGTGCCAGCATCCGGACAGGGCTTGTCAATGAGCAGTTCTTC.

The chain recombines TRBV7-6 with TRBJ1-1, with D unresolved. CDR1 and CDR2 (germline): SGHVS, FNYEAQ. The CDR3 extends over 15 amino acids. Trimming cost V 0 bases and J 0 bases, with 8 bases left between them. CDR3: CASSLAAEMNTEAFF. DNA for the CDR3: TGTGCCAGCAGCTTAGCAGCGGAAATGAACACTGAAGCTTTCTTT.

CDR3 amino acids: CASSIGGEETQYF. CDR3 DNA: TGTGCCAGTAGTATAGGGGGTGAGGAGACCCAGTACTTC. The chain combines TRBV19 with TRBJ2-5, with D unresolved. Germline loops: CDR1 LNHDA, CDR2 SQIVND (reference sequence). Trimming cost V 1 base and J 5 bases, with 8 bases left between them. The CDR3 totals 13 residues.

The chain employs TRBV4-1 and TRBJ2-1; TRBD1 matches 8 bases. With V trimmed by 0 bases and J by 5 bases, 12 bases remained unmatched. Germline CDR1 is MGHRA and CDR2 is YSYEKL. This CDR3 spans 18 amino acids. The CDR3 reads CASSQEAGGFSWDNEQFF. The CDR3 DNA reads TGCGCCAGCAGCCAAGAGGCAGGGGGCTTTTCTTGGGACAATGAGCAGTTCTTC.

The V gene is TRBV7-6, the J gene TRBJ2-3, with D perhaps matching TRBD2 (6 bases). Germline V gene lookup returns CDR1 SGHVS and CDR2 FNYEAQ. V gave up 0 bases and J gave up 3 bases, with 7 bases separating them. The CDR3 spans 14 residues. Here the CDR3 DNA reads TGTGCCAGCAGCTTAGCGGGGGGTACAGATACGCAGTATTTT. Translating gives CASSLAGGTDTQYF.

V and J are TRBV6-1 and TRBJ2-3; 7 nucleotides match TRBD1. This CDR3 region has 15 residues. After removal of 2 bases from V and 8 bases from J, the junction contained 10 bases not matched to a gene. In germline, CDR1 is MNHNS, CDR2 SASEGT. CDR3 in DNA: TGTGCCAGCAGTGAAAAGGTCAGGGGGTTTACTACGCAGTATTTT. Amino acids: CASSEKVRGFTTQYF.

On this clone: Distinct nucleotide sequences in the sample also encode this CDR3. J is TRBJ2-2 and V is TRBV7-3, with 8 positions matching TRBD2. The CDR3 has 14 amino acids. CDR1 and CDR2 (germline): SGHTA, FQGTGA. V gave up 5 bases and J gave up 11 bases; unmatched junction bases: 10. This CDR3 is CASSRGGGASELFF. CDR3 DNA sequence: TGTGCCAGCAGCCGGGGGGGAGGGGCATCCGAGCTGTTTTTT.

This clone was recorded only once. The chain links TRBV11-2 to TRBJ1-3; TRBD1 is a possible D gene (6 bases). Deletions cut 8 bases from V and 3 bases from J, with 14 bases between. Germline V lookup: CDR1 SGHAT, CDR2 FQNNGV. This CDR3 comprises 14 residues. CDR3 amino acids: CASHLGGGGNTIYF. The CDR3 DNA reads TGTGCCAGCCACTTAGGGGGAGGTGGAAACACCATATATTTT.

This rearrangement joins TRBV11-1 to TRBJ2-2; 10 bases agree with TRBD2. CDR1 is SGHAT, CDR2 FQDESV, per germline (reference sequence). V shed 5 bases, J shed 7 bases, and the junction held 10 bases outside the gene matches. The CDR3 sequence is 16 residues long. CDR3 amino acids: CASSPHPSGSIGELFF. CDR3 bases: TGTGCCAGCAGCCCACATCCTAGCGGGAGTATCGGGGAGCTGTTTTTT.